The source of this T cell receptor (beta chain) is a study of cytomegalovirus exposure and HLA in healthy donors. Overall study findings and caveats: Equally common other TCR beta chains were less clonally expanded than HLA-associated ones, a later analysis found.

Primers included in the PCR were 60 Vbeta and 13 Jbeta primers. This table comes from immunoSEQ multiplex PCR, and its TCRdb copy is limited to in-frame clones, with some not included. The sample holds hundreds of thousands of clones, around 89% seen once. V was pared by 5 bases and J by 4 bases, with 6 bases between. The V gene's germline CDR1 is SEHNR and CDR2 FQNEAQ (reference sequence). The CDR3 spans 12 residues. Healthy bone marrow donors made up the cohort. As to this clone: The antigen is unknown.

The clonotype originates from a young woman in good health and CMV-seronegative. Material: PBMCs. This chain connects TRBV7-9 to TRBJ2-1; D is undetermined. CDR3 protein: CASSPSYNEQFF. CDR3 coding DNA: TGTGCCAGCAGCCCATCATACAATGAGCAGTTCTTC.